This T cell receptor (beta chain) was sequenced during a study of T cells in Graves' hyperthyroidism and ophthalmopathy. This CDR3 is built from 17 residues. Per germline, CDR1 LNHDA and CDR2 SQIVND (reference sequence). The trim removed 6 bases at V and 2 bases at J, leaving 5 bases unmatched. This clonotype occurred a few times. TCR beta CDR3 sequences were amplified from RNA transcripts. The HTBI primer set was used in a first-round RT-PCR of the TCR CDR3. TCRdb used MiXCR to reprocess the multiplex PCR reads, holding one entry per CDR3 protein. The sample lists about 640,000 distinct CDR3 sequences; roughly 15% were seen once.

The TCR sequence derives from a woman between 45 and 65 years old with Graves' ophthalmopathy. The chain links TRBV19 to TRBJ2-1; 15 positions match TRBD2. What was sequenced was blood. CDR3 region: CASRRTSGRVAYNEQFF. CDR3 coding DNA: TGTGCCAGTAGAAGGACTAGCGGGAGGGTCGCCTACAATGAGCAGTTCTTC.